The 27 T cell receptor beta chains given below trace back to one sample, sequenced in a study of tumor-infiltrating lymphocytes in oesophageal squamous cell carcinoma. A single record per CDR3 protein comes from TCRdb applying MiXCR to the PCR reads. The table includes approximately 15,000 distinct CDR3 sequences, 40% to 60% detected once. The sample comprised blood. The source of these receptors is a male donor with esophageal squamous cell carcinoma.

This clonotype was detected a few times. The rearrangement joins TRBV7-2 to TRBJ2-7; TRBD1 matches 8 bases. V lost 5 bases, J lost 0 bases, and 6 bases stayed unmatched. Looked up from germline, CDR1 is SGHTA and CDR2 is FQGNSA. This CDR3 comprises 15 residues. CDR3 sequence reads: CASSRWDRPSYEQYF. The DNA of the CDR3 is TGTGCCAGCAGCAGATGGGACAGGCCCTCCTACGAGCAGTACTTC.

This clonotype was counted many times. At one of its ends the junction is not consistent with the germline gene, which may arise from a read error. The rearrangement links TRBV6-1 to TRBJ2-5, with TRBD2 identical over 10 bases. Near its end, the DNA agrees better with TRBJ2-7, so the J call may be wrong. There are 11 residues in the CDR3. The germline CDR1 and CDR2 sequences are MNHNS and SASEGT. CDR3: CSSGRRLEQYF. The CDR3 nucleotides read TGCTCTAGCGGGAGACGCCTCGAGCAGTACTTC.

The CDR3 sequence is CASSLLREGYEQYF. The DNA for the CDR3 is TGTGCCAGCAGCTTATTGCGGGAGGGGTACGAGCAGTACTTC. The chain combines TRBV7-2 with TRBJ2-7, with 9 bases lining up with TRBD2. This CDR3 region has 14 residues. The trim removed 2 bases at V and 4 bases at J, leaving 3 bases unmatched. CDR1 is SGHTA, CDR2 FQGNSA, per germline.

This clonotype is judged large (0.1 to 1%). The V and J genes are TRBV7-6 and TRBJ2-1; 11 positions agree with TRBD2. J lost 9 bases, V lost 5 bases, and 9 bases had no gene match. The CDR3 totals 15 residues. Per germline, CDR1 SGHVS and CDR2 FNYEAQ. The CDR3: CASSTTSGSSAEQFF. For the CDR3, the DNA is TGTGCCAGCAGCACCACTAGCGGGAGCAGTGCTGAGCAGTTCTTC. Looking up the rest from reference TRBV7-6 and TRBJ2-1 gives the full variable domain: GAGVSQSPRYKVTKRGQDVALRCDPISGHVSLYWYRQALGQGPEFLTYFNYEAQQDKSGLPNDRFSAERPEGSISTLTIQRTEQRDSAMYRCASSTTSGSSAEQFFGPGTRLTVL.

The CDR3 DNA sequence: TGTGCCAGCACCCTTAGCGGGAGGGTTCACAATGAGCAGTTCTTC. It translates to CASTLSGRVHNEQFF. The chain has TRBV3-1 and TRBJ2-1, with 11 bases aligning to TRBD2. The CDR3 totals 15 residues. V trimming: 7 bases; J trimming: 5 bases; junction bases outside the gene matches: 7. CDR1 is LGHDT and CDR2 is YNNKEL in the germline V gene (reference sequence).

This clonotype is judged medium-sized. This may arise from a read error, as a much more abundant clone is one base away. V gene TRBV7-8 combines with J gene TRBJ2-5; unclear D gene. CDR1 is SGHVS, CDR2 FQNEAQ, per germline. Between the trimmed V and J ends, which lost 1 base and 11 bases, there was a span of 20 bases. The CDR3 runs to 15 residues. CDR3: CASSLEQLLANEQYF. The DNA for the CDR3 is TGTGCCAGCAGCTTAGAACAACTTCTGGCCAATGAGCAGTACTTC.

This clonotype is categorized as large (0.1 to 1%). V gene TRBV7-9 combines with J gene TRBJ1-2, with 7 bases aligning to TRBD1. The J segment lost 3 bases and the V segment lost 7 bases, leaving 8 bases of the junction unmatched. Germline CDR1 SEHNR, CDR2 FQNEAQ (reference sequence). There are 14 residues in the CDR3. CDR3 DNA sequence: TGTGCCAGCATAGGGGACAGCGACTACTATGGCTACACCTTC. This encodes CASIGDSDYYGYTF. The complete variable domain, with remaining parts taken from reference TRBV7-9 and TRBJ1-2, reads DTGVSQNPRHKITKRGQNVTFRCDPISEHNRLYWYRQTLGQGPEFLTYFQNEAQLEKSRLLSDRFSAERPKGSFSTLEIQRTEQGDSAMYLCASIGDSDYYGYTFGSGTRLTVV.

This clonotype qualifies as large (0.1 to 1%). The J gene is TRBJ2-5, the V gene TRBV7-2; a weak D match, TRBD2 (6 bases). This CDR3 region has 15 residues. Germline lookup yields CDR1 SGHTA and CDR2 FQGNSA. Trimming pared 2 bases from V and 5 bases from J, leaving 15 bases between. The CDR3 bases are TGTGCCAGCAGCTTATGGGAGGTCAGCCAGGAGACCCAGTACTTC. As protein: CASSLWEVSQETQYF.

This clonotype is medium-sized in the sample. This chain uses TRBV27 with TRBJ1-5; no firm D call. The V gene's germline CDR1 is MNHEY and CDR2 SMNVEV (reference sequence). The CDR3 is 13 residues long. V was pared by 0 bases and J by 11 bases, with 11 bases between. CDR3 loop: CASSLSVQMAQHF. CDR3 coding DNA: TGTGCCAGCAGTTTATCCGTACAAATGGCCCAGCATTTT.

The chain is built from TRBV6-8 and TRBJ2-5, with D unclear. The CDR3 loop spans 16 amino acids. The germline V and J ends were trimmed by 5 bases and 1 base, with 17 bases remaining between them. CDR1 is MNHGY and CDR2 is SAAAGT in the germline V gene. The CDR3, as DNA: TGTGCCAGCAGTCAATGGGCGAACCAGCTCCAAGAGACCCAGTACTTC. Protein: CASSQWANQLQETQYF.

About this clonotype: Germline and junction disagree at one end, which may indicate a read error. The V and J genes are TRBV24-1 and TRBJ1-1; D perhaps matches TRBD1 (5 bases). Germline V CDR1 and CDR2: KGHDR, SFDVKD. This CDR3 is built from 13 residues. The CDR3 DNA reads TGTGCCACCAGTGCCGAGGGGAGGACGGAAGCTTCCTTT. Residues: CATSAEGRTEASF.

This clonotype is medium-sized in the sample. This chain's CDR3 is CASSFSGNTEAFF. CDR3 nucleotides: TGTGCCAGCAGCTTTTCAGGGAACACTGAAGCTTTCTTT. The rearrangement joins TRBV7-9 to TRBJ1-1; no clear D gene. This CDR3 is built from 13 residues. V lost 3 bases and J lost 1, with 6 bases in between. Germline-derived CDR1 and CDR2 are SEHNR and FQNEAQ (reference sequence).

This clonotype is medium-sized by share. The chain is built from TRBV6-6 and TRBJ2-1; 9 bases agree with TRBD2. CDR1 and CDR2 from the germline V gene are MNHNY and SVGAGI (reference sequence). The CDR3 runs to 19 residues. Germline trimming cut 2 bases from V and 3 bases from J; bases unmatched to any gene: 14. The CDR3 sequence is CASSYGRWRGGRDYNEQFF. In DNA form, the CDR3 reads TGTGCCAGCAGTTACGGAAGGTGGCGGGGCGGGAGGGACTACAATGAGCAGTTCTTC.

This clonotype is labeled medium-sized. This may arise from a read error, as a much more abundant clone is one base away. The chain recombines TRBV7-2 with TRBJ2-5; no firm D call. CDR3 length: 14 amino acids. Germline CDR1 is SGHTA and CDR2 is FQGNSA. V lost 8 bases and J 11 bases, leaving 24 bases between the germline ends. CDR3 sequence (DNA): TGTGCCAGCGCCGCAGACCTCGTTGTTACTGAGCAGTACTTC. Residues: CASAADLVVTEQYF.

This sequence joins TRBV12-3 or TRBV12-4 and TRBJ2-3, with 7 bases aligning to TRBD2. The trim removed 5 bases at V and 4 bases at J, leaving 9 bases unmatched. This CDR3 has 15 residues. The CDR3: CASSLYGLEADTQYF. CDR3 coding DNA: TGTGCCAGCAGTCTCTACGGACTAGAAGCAGATACGCAGTATTTT.

The chain recombines TRBV7-3 with TRBJ2-7; 9 bases agree with TRBD2. CDR1 is SGHTA and CDR2 is FQGTGA in the germline V gene. V was pared by 3 bases and J by 0 bases, with 6 bases of the junction left unmatched. This CDR3 has 16 residues. The CDR3 loop is CASSLRGAGGSYEQYF. CDR3 coding DNA: TGTGCCAGCAGCTTGCGGGGAGCGGGGGGCTCCTACGAGCAGTACTTC.

This clonotype has a count of ten or more. Being one base from a much bigger clone, this may be a read error. The V and J genes are TRBV6-2 or TRBV6-3 and TRBJ2-5; possible D gene TRBD2, 5 bases. This CDR3 has 13 residues. V lost 2 bases and J lost 11, with 15 bases in between. CDR1 is MNHEY, CDR2 SVGEGT, per germline. CDR3 DNA sequence: TGTGCCAGCAGTTACACGGGGTCGGGTGAGCAGTACTTC. This gives the protein CASSYTGSGEQYF.

The table lists this clonotype with many counts. The genes are TRBV5-4 and TRBJ1-2; 9 nucleotides align to TRBD1. This CDR3 has 14 amino acids. J was trimmed by 5 bases and V by 3 bases; bases with no gene match: 5. Germline assignment: CDR1 SGHNT and CDR2 YYREEE (reference sequence). CDR3 nucleotides: TGTGCCAGCAGCTCGGGACAGGGCGTGTATGGCTACACCTTC. The encoded protein is CASSSGQGVYGYTF.

The table lists this clonotype with many counts. The gene calls are TRBV4-1 and TRBJ1-5; D uncertain. The CDR3 contains 19 residues. V was pared by 3 bases and J by 0 bases, with 21 bases between. Germline lookup yields CDR1 MGHRA and CDR2 YSYEKL. The CDR3 DNA is TGCGCCAGCAGCCAGAGCCAGATGCAACCCGGTATTAGCAATCAGCCCCAGCATTTT. Amino acids: CASSQSQMQPGISNQPQHF.

As concerns this clonotype: At one boundary the junction diverges from the germline segment, which might be a read error. The chain couples TRBV6-1 to TRBJ1-1, with D maybe TRBD1 (5 bases). The V gene's germline CDR1 is MNHNS and CDR2 SASEGT. The CDR3 consists of 14 residues. The chain's CDR3 is CASSASVADTEACF. The DNA for the CDR3 is TGTGCCAGCAGTGCCAGCGTGGCGGACACTGAAGCTTGCTTT.

In the case of this clonotype: This sequence may be a read error, since a much larger clone differs from it by one base. This chain connects TRBV5-6 to TRBJ2-7; 13 bases fit TRBD2. This CDR3 comprises 15 residues. Germline V lookup: CDR1 SGHDT, CDR2 YYEEEE. In DNA, the CDR3 is TGTGCCGGCAGCTTCGGACTAGCGGGAGTTGGTGAGCAGTACTTC. This codes for CAGSFGLAGVGEQYF.

The chain links TRBV7-9 to TRBJ2-1; the D is unclear. The CDR3 extends over 12 amino acids. In germline, CDR1 is SEHNR, CDR2 FQNEAQ (reference sequence). V was shortened by 3 bases and J by 5 bases, with 5 bases between the two germline ends. CDR3 sequence reads: CASSFNHNEQFF. The CDR3 region has the DNA TGTGCCAGCAGCTTTAATCACAATGAGCAGTTCTTC. Supplemented by reference TRBV7-9 and TRBJ2-1, the full variable domain reads DTGVSQNPRHKITKRGQNVTFRCDPISEHNRLYWYRQTLGQGPEFLTYFQNEAQLEKSRLLSDRFSAERPKGSFSTLEIQRTEQGDSAMYLCASSFNHNEQFFGPGTRLTVL.

The gene calls are TRBV6-6 and TRBJ2-7; TRBD2 aligns across 15 bases. The J call may be faulty, since TRBJ2-1 better matches the DNA end. The germline gives CDR1 MNHNY, CDR2 SVGAGI (reference sequence). The CDR3 length is 16 residues. DNA of the CDR3: TGTGCCAGCAGTGATGGGACTAGCGGGAGGATGAATGAGCAGTTCTTC. As protein: CASSDGTSGRMNEQFF.

The rearrangement links TRBV10-3 to TRBJ2-1; 7 bases map to TRBD2. Trimming removed 10 bases from V and 10 bases from J; junction bases left unmatched: 19. The germline V gene encodes CDR1 ENHRY and CDR2 SYGVKD. The CDR3 is made up of 15 amino acids. The DNA of the CDR3 is TGTGCCACCAGCGGGCCAGCGGGGCCCTCCTACGAGCAGTTCTTC. It is translated as CATSGPAGPSYEQFF.

This clonotype has ten or more counts. This sequence joins TRBV5-1 and TRBJ2-2, with D possibly TRBD1 on 5 matching bases. Deletions cut 2 bases from V and 5 bases from J, with 13 bases between. The CDR3 loop spans 15 amino acids. CDR1 and CDR2 from the germline V gene are SGHRS and YFSETQ. The chain's CDR3 is CASSFQGGVTGELFF. The CDR3 DNA reads as TGCGCCAGCAGCTTCCAGGGTGGGGTAACCGGGGAGCTGTTTTTT.

This clonotype is labeled medium-sized. This sequence joins TRBV7-9 and TRBJ2-7, with TRBD2 identical over 9 bases. Germline-derived CDR1 and CDR2 are SEHNR and FQNEAQ (reference sequence). The CDR3 is 14 amino acids. Trimming cost V 1 base and J 7 bases; bases outside gene matches: 5. CDR3 in DNA: TGTGCCAGCAGCTTAGAGTGGCGGGAGGGTGAGCAGTACTTC. This translates into CASSLEWREGEQYF.

V usage is TRBV12-3 or TRBV12-4 and J usage is TRBJ2-4; D unresolved. V lost 1 base to trimming and J lost 8 bases, with 3 bases between them. This CDR3 region has 11 residues. This chain's CDR3 is CASSLGYIQYF. DNA of the CDR3: TGTGCCAGCAGTTTAGGATACATTCAGTACTTC.